The 24 T cell receptor beta chains listed next were all sequenced from one sample in a study of a mutant IDH1 vaccine in newly diagnosed glioma. These receptors have no identified antigens. The sample's time point: week 35, safety follow-up. A single vaccine dose contained 300 ug of mutant IDH1 20-mer peptide, and topical imiquimod was used with it. Measured with immunoSEQ multiplex PCR; TCRdb has only the in-frame clones, and not every one. The sample lists approximately 50,000 clones; around 85% were seen once. Sequencing was performed on PBMCs, taken from a glioma patient whose treatment included an IDH1 peptide vaccine. The receptor set was obtained from a man aged 40-50 years with glioma.

This chain connects TRBV6-1 to TRBJ2-7, with 7 bases fitting TRBD2. Germline trimming cut 3 bases from V and 2 bases from J; bases unmatched to any gene: 7. CDR1 is MNHNS, CDR2 SASEGT, per germline. The CDR3 is made up of 15 amino acids. The DNA for the CDR3 is TGTGCCAGCAGTGACCCTGGGGGGGAGGCCTACGAGCAGTACTTC. Amino acid sequence: CASSDPGGEAYEQYF.

This chain links TRBV19 with TRBJ2-2, with 12 nucleotides matching TRBD2. V lost 9 bases, J lost 5 bases, and 10 bases stayed unmatched. In germline, CDR1 is LNHDA, CDR2 SQIVND (reference sequence). CDR3 size: 16 residues. The CDR3 bases are TGTGCCAGCTCCGGACTAGCGGGGTTCCAGACCGGGGAGCTGTTTTTT. Encoded protein: CASSGLAGFQTGELFF.

This clone was counted a few times. This chain connects TRBV2 to TRBJ2-7; D uncertain. From germline, CDR1 is SNHLY and CDR2 FYNNEI. CDR3 length: 15 residues. V gave up 1 base and J gave up 1 base, with 11 bases separating them. The CDR3 here is CASSEGILGSYEQYF. The CDR3 DNA is TGTGCCAGCAGTGAAGGCATTCTAGGTTCCTACGAGCAGTACTTC.

This chain links TRBV25-1 with TRBJ1-1, with D possibly being TRBD1 (6 bases). The CDR3 has 14 residues. Looked up from germline, CDR1 is MGHDK and CDR2 is SYGVNS. Trimming removed 3 bases from V and 5 bases from J, with 13 bases in between. The DNA of the CDR3 is TGTGCCAGCAGTGATGGGGGCAGGAGAACTGAAGCTTTCTTT. Protein sequence: CASSDGGRRTEAFF.

The rearrangement joins TRBV6-1 to TRBJ2-3; 10 bases match TRBD2. Per germline, CDR1 MNHNS and CDR2 SASEGT. The CDR3 is 14 amino acids. J gave up 3 bases and V 6 bases, and 3 bases lay outside the gene matches. The CDR3 here is CASRAGGPTDTQYF. Written as DNA, the CDR3 is TGTGCCAGCAGAGCGGGAGGGCCAACAGATACGCAGTATTTT.

The rearrangement links TRBV9 to TRBJ2-7, with D unresolved. Germline-derived CDR1 and CDR2 are SGDLS and YYNGEE. The CDR3 is made up of 13 amino acids. V lost 0 bases and J lost 7, with 11 bases in between. Written as DNA, the CDR3 is TGTGCCAGCAGCGTAGGTGTCAGTTCAGAGCAGTACTTC. Protein product: CASSVGVSSEQYF. The full variable domain, completed using reference TRBV9 and TRBJ2-7, is DSGVTQTPKHLITATGQRVTLRCSPRSGDLSVYWYQQSLDQGLQFLIQYYNGEERAKGNILERFSAQQFPDLHSELNLSSLELGDSALYFCASSVGVSSEQYFGPGTRLTVT.

The V call is TRBV6-6, the J call TRBJ2-7, with D perhaps matching TRBD1 (5 bases). V was trimmed by 4 bases and J by 6 bases, leaving 13 bases between them. CDR1 is MNHNY, CDR2 SVGAGI, per germline (reference sequence). This CDR3 has 13 residues. The CDR3 sequence is CASSSGSQSEQYF. The CDR3 nucleotides read TGTGCCAGCAGTTCAGGGTCACAGTCCGAGCAGTACTTC.

V and J are TRBV7-8 and TRBJ2-1; no reliable D call. This CDR3 is built from 12 residues. Germline V lookup: CDR1 SGHVS, CDR2 FQNEAQ. The ends were cut back, 2 bases at V and 8 bases at J, with 7 bases in the middle. CDR3 nucleotide sequence: TGTGCCAGCAGCTTATACGAGGATGAGCAGTTCTTC. Translated, it gives CASSLYEDEQFF.

This clone was counted only a few times. This chain links TRBV27 with TRBJ1-1; D gene uncertain. The V gene lost 2 bases and the J gene lost 7 bases, with 14 bases spanning the gap. This CDR3 region has 14 residues. Germline lookup yields CDR1 MNHEY and CDR2 SMNVEV (reference sequence). The CDR3 region is CASSLKTEVSEAFF. The CDR3 DNA sequence: TGTGCCAGCAGTTTAAAAACGGAGGTGAGTGAAGCTTTCTTT.

This clone turned up a few times. This chain uses TRBV6-1 with TRBJ1-1; tentatively, D is TRBD1 (5 bases). V dropped 6 bases and J dropped 1 base, with 12 bases sitting between them. The CDR3 loop spans 14 amino acids. Per the germline V gene, CDR1 is MNHNS and CDR2 is SASEGT. The CDR3 is CASSPRQGNTEAFF. CDR3 nucleotides: TGTGCCAGCAGCCCTCGGCAGGGGAACACTGAAGCTTTCTTT.

This chain links TRBV27 with TRBJ2-2; D might be TRBD1 (6 bases). Looked up from germline, CDR1 is MNHEY and CDR2 is SMNVEV (reference sequence). V was clipped by 5 bases and J by 3 bases, with 10 bases between them. This CDR3 contains 14 residues. The CDR3 here is CASSGQWHTGELFF. Here the CDR3 DNA reads TGTGCCAGCAGTGGACAGTGGCACACCGGGGAGCTGTTTTTT.

V gene TRBV7-8 combines with J gene TRBJ2-1; 9 bases are a match to TRBD2. Germline-derived CDR1 and CDR2 are SGHVS and FQNEAQ. Trimming cost V 3 bases and J 14 bases; bases outside gene matches: 2. This CDR3 comprises 11 residues. CDR3 sequence (DNA): TGTGCCAGCAGCTTCGGACTAGCGAAGTTCTTC. Translation: CASSFGLAKFF.

The genes are TRBV29-1 and TRBJ1-2, with TRBD1 matching over 10 bases. Germline-derived CDR1 and CDR2 are SQVTM and ANQGSEA. CDR3 length: 14 residues. V lost 5 bases and J lost 14; bases outside the gene matches: 17. In DNA, the CDR3 is TGCAGCGTTAGTTCGGACAGGGGGAATATGGCTAGTACCTTC. Translated, it gives CSVSSDRGNMASTF.

This clone showed up just once. This chain uses TRBV15 with TRBJ2-5; D unresolved. V was pared by 0 bases and J by 5 bases, with 7 bases between. The CDR3 covers 13 residues. CDR1 is LNHNV, CDR2 YYDKDF, per germline (reference sequence). CDR3 in DNA: TGTGCCACCAGCAGAGATATCGGGGAGACCCAGTACTTC. Translating gives CATSRDIGETQYF.

The chain is built from TRBV10-3 and TRBJ2-7, with D unclear. In germline, CDR1 is ENHRY, CDR2 SYGVKD. V dropped 0 bases and J dropped 0 bases, with 12 bases sitting between them. There are 16 residues in the CDR3. Here the CDR3 reads CAISESPLQDSYEQYF. CDR3 DNA sequence: TGTGCCATCAGTGAGTCGCCCCTCCAGGACTCCTACGAGCAGTACTTC.

The CDR3 reads CASSLVPGVLETQYF. In DNA form, the CDR3 reads TGCGCCAGCAGCTTGGTACCGGGGGTCCTAGAGACCCAGTACTTC. The V call is TRBV5-1, the J call TRBJ2-5, with D tentatively TRBD2 (6 bases). This CDR3 is 15 amino acids long. Germline CDR1 and CDR2: SGHRS and YFSETQ. The ends were cut back, 0 bases at V and 4 bases at J, with 13 bases in the middle.

This chain connects TRBV10-2 to TRBJ1-1; D is possibly TRBD1 (6 bases). CDR3 length: 12 amino acids. Trimming took 3 bases from V and 8 from J, leaving 10 bases between them. Germline loops: CDR1 WSHSY, CDR2 SAAADI. In nucleotides, the CDR3 is TGCGCCAGCAGTGATTTGGGGGCCGAAGCTTTCTTT. This encodes CASSDLGAEAFF.

This chain links TRBV4-1 with TRBJ1-2; 7 positions agree with TRBD1. Per the germline V gene, CDR1 is MGHRA and CDR2 is YSYEKL. J was trimmed by 5 bases and V by 4 bases; bases with no gene match: 10. The CDR3 is 15 amino acids. The CDR3: CASSPGQSFSYGYTF. The CDR3 DNA is TGCGCCAGCAGCCCGGGACAGAGCTTTTCTTATGGCTACACCTTC.

This clone was picked up a small number of times. The chain has TRBV7-2 and TRBJ2-1; possible D gene TRBD2, 5 bases. CDR1 is SGHTA, CDR2 FQGNSA, per germline. V lost 2 bases, J lost 9 bases, and 17 bases lay in between. The CDR3 spans 15 residues. The CDR3 reads CASSLSGWGWGEQFF. CDR3 DNA: TGTGCCAGCAGCTTAAGCGGTTGGGGATGGGGTGAGCAGTTCTTC. The whole variable domain, filled in from reference TRBV7-2 and TRBJ2-1, reads GAGVSQSPSNKVTEKGKDVELRCDPISGHTALYWYRQSLGQGLEFLIYFQGNSAPDKSGLPSDRFSAERTGGSVSTLTIQRTQQEDSAVYLCASSLSGWGWGEQFFGPGTRLTVL.

V usage is TRBV27 and J usage is TRBJ2-1; 9 bases are shared with TRBD1. Germline trimming cut 10 bases from V and 0 bases from J; bases unmatched to any gene: 4. Germline CDR1 is MNHEY and CDR2 is SMNVEV (reference sequence). The CDR3 runs to 14 residues. The CDR3: CATWDRDSYNEQFF. DNA for the CDR3: TGTGCCACCTGGGACAGGGACTCCTACAATGAGCAGTTCTTC.

This chain joins TRBV7-8 and TRBJ1-1; 11 positions match TRBD1. J lost 2 bases, V lost 1 base, and 3 bases had no gene match. The CDR3 runs 16 residues. Germline V gene data show CDR1 as SGHVS and CDR2 as FQNEAQ. This CDR3 is CASSLGTGGLNTEAFF. The CDR3 DNA reads TGTGCCAGCAGCTTAGGGACAGGGGGCTTAAACACTGAAGCTTTCTTT.

V usage is TRBV5-1 and J usage is TRBJ2-1; a possible D gene is TRBD2 (7 bases). The CDR3 contains 14 residues. V shed 7 bases and J shed 4 bases, with 15 bases lying between them. CDR1 and CDR2 from the germline V gene are SGHRS and YFSETQ. CDR3 sequence: CASRPGGVYNEQFF. CDR3 sequence (DNA): TGCGCCAGCCGCCCGGGGGGCGTGTACAATGAGCAGTTCTTC.

The V gene is TRBV15, the J gene TRBJ1-2; D call uncertain. V shed 0 bases and J shed 4 bases, with 9 bases lying between them. The CDR3 consists of 14 residues. The V gene's germline CDR1 is LNHNV and CDR2 YYDKDF (reference sequence). In nucleotides, the CDR3 is TGTGCCACCAGCAGAGATTTTACAGCCTATGGCTACACCTTC. Residues: CATSRDFTAYGYTF.

The J gene is TRBJ2-1, the V gene TRBV4-2; tentatively, D is TRBD1 (6 bases). This CDR3 has 12 residues. Germline CDR1 is LGHNA and CDR2 is YNFKEQ. V shed 4 bases and J shed 8 bases, with 9 bases lying between them. The CDR3, as DNA: TGTGCCAGCAGCCGTGAGGGGGATGAGCAGTTCTTC. Translating gives CASSREGDEQFF.